Each of the 32 T cell receptor beta chains below was sequenced from the same sample in a study of blood T cell repertoires in COVID-19. Repertoires were generated with immunoSEQ multiplex PCR, while TCRdb's copy carries only in-frame clones and drops some. The sample lists fewer than 100,000 clones; about four fifths were seen once. The sequenced material came from peripheral blood. All receptors come from a man between 65 and 80 years old with acute or convalescent COVID-19.

The chain recombines TRBV30 with TRBJ2-2; 7 bases align to TRBD2. The germline gives CDR1 GTSNPN, CDR2 SVGIG (reference sequence). V lost 1 base to trimming and J lost 5 bases; unmatched junction nucleotides: 13. The CDR3 runs to 17 residues. The DNA of the CDR3 is TGTGCCTGGAGTGCCCTTAAAGCGGGAAGTGGGACCGGGGAGCTGTTTTTT. Amino acid sequence: CAWSALKAGSGTGELFF.

This clone was counted a single time. The chain links TRBV25-1 to TRBJ1-5; weak D call: TRBD1 (5 bases). The CDR3 runs 13 residues. The germline V and J ends were trimmed by 8 bases and 2 bases, with 10 bases remaining between them. The germline gives CDR1 MGHDK, CDR2 SYGVNS. CDR3 residues: CASGAGGNQPQHF. CDR3 DNA sequence: TGTGCCAGCGGGGCGGGGGGCAATCAGCCCCAGCATTTT.

The CDR3 reads CASSLQGAGEKLFF. CDR3 DNA: TGTGCCAGCAGTCTACAGGGGGCAGGGGAAAAACTGTTTTTT. The chain employs TRBV25-1 and TRBJ1-4, with 9 bases aligning to TRBD1. This CDR3 contains 14 residues. Per the germline V gene, CDR1 is MGHDK and CDR2 is SYGVNS. The trim removed 5 bases at V and 8 bases at J, leaving 6 bases unmatched.

The genes are TRBV7-2 and TRBJ2-1, with D perhaps matching TRBD1 (6 bases). V was shortened by 1 base and J by 5 bases, with 9 bases between the two germline ends. The CDR3 runs 14 residues. Germline V lookup: CDR1 SGHTA, CDR2 FQGNSA. Written as DNA, the CDR3 is TGTGCCAGCAGCTTAGACAGGGATGACAATGAGCAGTTCTTC. Protein: CASSLDRDDNEQFF.

The gene calls are TRBV28 and TRBJ1-1; D not resolved. V lost 5 bases, J lost 1 base, and 2 bases lay in between. Germline CDR1 and CDR2: MDHEN and SYDVKM. This CDR3 is built from 11 residues. CDR3 loop: CASSRNTEAFF. Here the CDR3 DNA reads TGTGCCAGCAGTCGGAACACTGAAGCTTTCTTT.

This clone has a handful of counts. This chain connects TRBV7-6 to TRBJ1-1; TRBD1 might be the D (5 bases). Germline V gives CDR1 SGHVS, CDR2 FNYEAQ. The V end was cut by 0 bases, the J end by 5 bases, with 10 bases between. CDR3 length: 14 residues. CDR3 amino acids: CASSLADIGTEAFF. Here the CDR3 DNA reads TGTGCCAGCAGCTTAGCGGACATCGGGACTGAAGCTTTCTTT. Filled out from reference TRBV7-6 and TRBJ1-1, the complete variable domain reads GAGVSQSPRYKVTKRGQDVALRCDPISGHVSLYWYRQALGQGPEFLTYFNYEAQQDKSGLPNDRFSAERPEGSISTLTIQRTEQRDSAMYRCASSLADIGTEAFFGQGTRLTVV.

Only a few counts were recorded for this clone. This rearrangement joins TRBV4-2 to TRBJ2-3; TRBD2 matches at 10 bases. The CDR3 length is 16 residues. Trimming at V came to 5 bases and at J to 3 bases, leaving 8 bases not matched to a gene. The germline gives CDR1 LGHNA, CDR2 YNFKEQ. CDR3 loop: CASSEPSGSRTDTQYF. CDR3 in DNA: TGTGCCAGCAGCGAACCTAGCGGGAGTCGAACAGATACGCAGTATTTT.

This clone occurred once. The V gene is TRBV5-6, the J gene TRBJ2-1; D remains ambiguous. This CDR3 has 15 amino acids. V lost 5 bases to trimming and J lost 0 bases, with 12 bases between them. In germline, CDR1 is SGHDT, CDR2 YYEEEE. DNA for the CDR3: TGTGCCAGCAGTCTCTGGCAGGCCTCCTACAATGAGCAGTTCTTC. Translating it yields CASSLWQASYNEQFF.

This chain connects TRBV24-1 to TRBJ2-7; D gene ambiguous. Germline V gene lookup returns CDR1 KGHDR and CDR2 SFDVKD. The CDR3 spans 15 residues. Between the trimmed V and J ends, which lost 3 bases and 0 bases, there was a span of 11 bases. Here the CDR3 DNA reads TGTGCCACCAGTGATGGAGCGTTTAGCTCCTACGAGCAGTACTTC. This translates into CATSDGAFSSYEQYF.

This chain joins TRBV6-1 and TRBJ2-7; perhaps TRBD1 as D (6 bases). Germline CDR1 MNHNS, CDR2 SASEGT. This CDR3 has 14 amino acids. Trimming took 1 base from V and 2 from J, leaving 9 bases between them. CDR3 loop: CASSEVWTAYEQYF. In nucleotides, the CDR3 is TGTGCCAGCAGTGAAGTTTGGACAGCCTACGAGCAGTACTTC.

This chain links TRBV15 with TRBJ2-7; 9 bases map to TRBD1. V shed 1 base and J 4 bases; nucleotides not matched to a gene: 2. The germline gives CDR1 LNHNV, CDR2 YYDKDF (reference sequence). The CDR3 is 14 residues long. The CDR3 is CATSRGDREYEQYF. In DNA, the CDR3 is TGTGCCACCAGCAGAGGGGACAGGGAATACGAGCAGTACTTC. The full variable domain, in which reference TRBV15 and TRBJ2-7 provide the parts outside the CDR3, is DAMVIQNPRYQVTQFGKPVTLSCSQTLNHNVMYWYQQKSSQAPKLLFHYYDKDFNNEADTPDNFQSRRPNTSFCFLDIRSPGLGDTAMYLCATSRGDREYEQYFGPGTRLTVT.

J is TRBJ1-1 and V is TRBV18; TRBD1 might be the D (6 bases). Looked up from germline, CDR1 is KGHSH and CDR2 is LQKENI. The V and J ends lost 3 bases and 8 bases respectively, with 19 bases between them. The CDR3 is 15 residues long. CDR3 DNA: TGTGCCAGCTCACCGCCGGGGGGCCAGCCGAGAGAAGCTTTCTTT. It specifies CASSPPGGQPREAFF.

This chain links TRBV6-2 or TRBV6-3 with TRBJ2-2; D gene ambiguous. V gave up 5 bases and J gave up 3 bases, with 13 bases separating them. This CDR3 comprises 15 residues. The germline CDR1 and CDR2 sequences are MNHEY and SVGEGT. The CDR3 is CASSLEPSHTGELFF. CDR3 nucleotides: TGTGCCAGCAGTCTCGAGCCATCGCACACCGGGGAGCTGTTTTTT.

CDR3 protein: CASTPISTNTEAFF. For the CDR3, the DNA is TGTGCCAGCACCCCTATCTCAACGAACACTGAAGCTTTCTTT. The chain couples TRBV6-5 to TRBJ1-1; D is unresolved. The ends were cut back, 7 bases at V and 1 base at J, with 13 bases in the middle. The CDR3 consists of 14 residues. Germline CDR1 MNHEY, CDR2 SVGAGI.

Note on this clone: This specimen includes other DNA sequences encoding the same CDR3. CDR3 sequence (DNA): TGTGCCAGCAGTGACTCGACTAGCGGGAGCAATGAGCAGTTCTTC. Its protein is CASSDSTSGSNEQFF. The V and J genes are TRBV6-4 and TRBJ2-1, with 12 bases identical to TRBD2. Per the germline V gene, CDR1 is MRHNA and CDR2 is SNTAGT. Trimming cost V 0 bases and J 6 bases; bases outside gene matches: 0. The CDR3 runs 15 residues.

This clone occurred many times. The rearrangement joins TRBV5-8 to TRBJ2-7, with D perhaps TRBD1 (6 bases). V lost 5 bases and J 3 bases, leaving 15 bases between the germline ends. CDR1 SGHTS and CDR2 YDEGEE come from the germline V gene. The CDR3 runs to 14 residues. CDR3 in amino acids: CASSLGQLHYEQYF. For the CDR3, the DNA is TGTGCCAGCAGTCTCGGACAGCTTCACTACGAGCAGTACTTC.

The chain employs TRBV4-1 and TRBJ2-4, with 7 bases fitting TRBD2. The CDR3 covers 13 residues. Germline-derived CDR1 and CDR2 are MGHRA and YSYEKL. Germline trimming cut 6 bases from V and 8 bases from J; bases unmatched to any gene: 7. As DNA, the CDR3 is TGCGCCAGCAGTTTGGCGGGAGCTGACATTCAGTACTTC. This sequence encodes CASSLAGADIQYF.

V gene TRBV19 combines with J gene TRBJ2-3; D possibly corresponds to TRBD2 (6 bases). The CDR3 has 15 residues. In germline, CDR1 is LNHDA, CDR2 SQIVND (reference sequence). Trimming shortened V by 1 base and J by 0 bases, and 8 bases separated the two germline ends. The DNA of the CDR3 is TGTGCCAGTAGTATAGCGGGAGCTAGCACAGATACGCAGTATTTT. Amino acid sequence: CASSIAGASTDTQYF.

The chain employs TRBV28 and TRBJ1-1; 9 bases match TRBD1. From germline, CDR1 is MDHEN and CDR2 SYDVKM. V lost 3 bases, J lost 7 bases, and 9 bases stayed unmatched. This CDR3 region has 15 residues. The CDR3 region is CASSLGRTGALEAFF. CDR3 nucleotide sequence: TGTGCCAGCAGTTTGGGAAGGACAGGGGCCCTTGAAGCTTTCTTT. The full variable domain, in which reference TRBV28 and TRBJ1-1 provide the parts outside the CDR3, is DVKVTQSSRYLVKRTGEKVFLECVQDMDHENMFWYRQDPGLGLRLIYFSYDVKMKEKGDIPEGYSVSREKKERFSLILESASTNQTSMYLCASSLGRTGALEAFFGQGTRLTVV.

The chain couples TRBV5-1 to TRBJ2-7, with TRBD2 identical over 11 bases. The CDR3 is 15 residues long. The ends lost 4 bases at V and 2 bases at J; junction bases unmatched: 5. The germline V gene encodes CDR1 SGHRS and CDR2 YFSETQ. CDR3 DNA: TGCGCCAGCAGCGCTGGGACTAGCGGTGCCTACGAGCAGTACTTC. Translation gives CASSAGTSGAYEQYF. The variable domain in full, completed from reference TRBV5-1 and TRBJ2-7, reads KAGVTQTPRYLIKTRGQQVTLSCSPISGHRSVSWYQQTPGQGLQFLFEYFSETQRNKGNFPGRFSGRQFSNSRSEMNVSTLELGDSALYLCASSAGTSGAYEQYFGPGTRLTVT.

There are a few counts of this clone. V and J are TRBV6-5 and TRBJ2-3; 13 bases are a match to TRBD2. Germline assignment: CDR1 MNHEY and CDR2 SVGAGI. J lost 10 bases, V lost 4 bases, and 5 bases had no gene match. This CDR3 has 14 residues. CDR3 DNA sequence: TGTGCCAGCAGTTTTCGGACTAGCGGGAGCGCGCAGTATTTT. Translating gives CASSFRTSGSAQYF.

The gene calls are TRBV5-1 and TRBJ2-5; TRBD1 matches 9 bases. CDR3 length: 13 residues. Germline V gives CDR1 SGHRS, CDR2 YFSETQ. Trimming cost V 4 bases and J 13 bases; bases outside gene matches: 11. Here the CDR3 reads CASSLISRDRAYF. For the CDR3, the DNA is TGCGCCAGCAGCCTGATTAGTAGGGACAGGGCGTACTTC.

The chain combines TRBV5-1 with TRBJ2-7, with a tentative D call TRBD2 (5 bases). The CDR3 is made up of 15 amino acids. Germline values: CDR1 SGHRS, CDR2 YFSETQ. V lost 2 bases and J 12 bases, leaving 24 bases between the germline ends. The CDR3 DNA follows: TGCGCCAGCAGCTTAGATACCTCCGGGATTCGAATTGGGTACTTC. Translated: CASSLDTSGIRIGYF.

The J gene is TRBJ2-5, the V gene TRBV25-1; D is ambiguous. Germline CDR1 reads MGHDK; CDR2 reads SYGVNS. CDR3 length: 14 amino acids. With 0 bases removed from V and 3 bases from J, the gap between germline ends came to 8 bases. Written as DNA, the CDR3 is TGTGCCAGCAGTGAATATAACACTAAAGAGACCCAGTACTTC. This sequence encodes CASSEYNTKETQYF.

J is TRBJ2-1 and V is TRBV24-1; 9 bases map to TRBD1. Germline values: CDR1 KGHDR, CDR2 SFDVKD. CDR3 length: 16 residues. Trimming took 0 bases from V and 10 from J; bases not matched to a gene: 9. CDR3 region: CATSDLRGTGRPEQFF. CDR3 nucleotide sequence: TGTGCCACCAGTGATTTGAGGGGGACAGGGCGTCCCGAGCAGTTCTTC.

The chain couples TRBV28 to TRBJ1-1; D ambiguous. Germline V gene sequence: CDR1 MDHEN, CDR2 SYDVKM. Trimming removed 1 base from V and 10 bases from J, with 13 bases in between. This CDR3 is built from 13 residues. This CDR3 is CASSLLLTVSAFF. CDR3 nucleotide sequence: TGTGCCAGCAGTTTATTACTCACGGTTTCAGCTTTCTTT.

This CDR3 reads CASSQMGLVGETQYF. DNA for the CDR3: TGTGCCAGCAGCCAAATGGGACTAGTAGGCGAGACCCAGTACTTC. The chain has TRBV14 and TRBJ2-5, with TRBD2 matching 8 bases. The CDR3 is 15 residues long. Germline CDR1 and CDR2: SGHDN and FVKESK. The V and J ends lost 2 bases and 5 bases, in that order; junction bases with no gene match: 7.

This chain connects TRBV5-5 to TRBJ2-1; 11 bases map to TRBD1. The CDR3 spans 15 residues. Losses at the gene ends were 4 bases for V and 7 bases for J; bases not matched to a gene: 7. The germline gives CDR1 SGHKS, CDR2 YYEKEE (reference sequence). The CDR3: CASSRPGQGVNEQFF. CDR3 coding DNA: TGTGCCAGCAGCCGTCCGGGACAGGGGGTAAATGAGCAGTTCTTC.

This clone has more than one count but fewer than ten. In nucleotides, the CDR3 is TGCGCCAGCAGCCCCGGGGACAGGGTAAGCCAGCCCCAGCATTTT. This translates into CASSPGDRVSQPQHF. The genes are TRBV5-1 and TRBJ1-5; 9 bases match TRBD1. The germline gives CDR1 SGHRS, CDR2 YFSETQ. V trimming: 4 bases; J trimming: 7 bases; junction bases outside the gene matches: 9. CDR3 length equals 15 residues.

The chain recombines TRBV6-6 with TRBJ1-2; 9 bases map to TRBD1. Trimming cost V 7 bases and J 8 bases; bases outside gene matches: 5. Germline loops: CDR1 MNHNY, CDR2 SVGAGI (reference sequence). The CDR3 is 12 residues long. The CDR3 protein is CASTRQGVGYTF. CDR3 nucleotide sequence: TGTGCCAGCACCCGACAGGGGGTGGGCTACACCTTC.

V is TRBV3-1 (or the pseudogene TRBV3-2) and J is TRBJ2-7; 8 nucleotides agree with TRBD1. V was pared by 4 bases and J by 5 bases, with 7 bases of the junction left unmatched. Germline CDR1 and CDR2: LGHDT and YNNKEL (reference sequence). There are 14 residues in the CDR3. This CDR3 is CASSLMTGVHEQYF. Written as DNA, the CDR3 is TGTGCCAGCAGCCTAATGACAGGGGTCCACGAGCAGTACTTC.

This clone was detected many times. This chain joins TRBV29-1 and TRBJ1-1, with 10 bases aligning to TRBD1. Trimming cost V 5 bases and J 4 bases; bases outside gene matches: 7. Germline V CDR1 and CDR2: SQVTM, ANQGSEA. The CDR3 loop spans 14 amino acids. The CDR3 is CSVLTGQGITEAFF. Written as DNA, the CDR3 is TGCAGCGTTCTTACGGGACAGGGGATCACTGAAGCTTTCTTT.